This T cell receptor beta chain was found in a study of T cells after yellow fever vaccination. The study, taken as a whole, reports: The secondary T-cell response peaked on day 5, not day 15, but was weaker.

One entry per CDR3 protein results from TCRdb running MiXCR on the 5' RACE reads. This sample has 600,000 to 750,000 distinct CDR3 sequences, with about 12% found just once. This clonotype was observed at least ten times. The antigen remains unidentified. After removal of 0 bases from V and 1 base from J, the junction contained 2 bases not matched to a gene. Germline V gene lookup returns CDR1 SGHTA and CDR2 FQGNSA. CDR3 size: 15 residues. This TCR was recovered from a man aged 25 to 40 who received the YFV17D yellow fever vaccine. The input for sequencing was PBMCs, taken on the day of the yellow fever booster vaccination. V and J are TRBV7-2 and TRBJ2-5, with TRBD1 matching 7 bases. The CDR3 sequence: CASSLAGTVQETQYF. Here the CDR3 DNA reads TGTGCCAGCAGCTTAGCGGGGACAGTCCAAGAGACCCAGTACTTC.